Listed below are T cell receptor beta chains from one sample, sequenced in a study of OX40 agonist ivuxolimab in advanced cancers. Sequenced by immunoSEQ multiplex PCR; TCRdb stores in-frame clones only, minus some. The sample gives approximately 67,000 clones, around 80% of which show up once; around 8.2% is in the top ten. Sequenced here: CD4+ or CD8+ T cells sorted from blood, sampled in a trial of the OX40 agonist ivuxolimab. These receptors were taken from an adult with an advanced solid tumor such as melanoma, head and neck, liver or kidney cancer. The CDR3 runs from the conserved cysteine through the conserved F or W. D genes are given only for firm matches. Clone size is shown for a subset of rows, as once, few, many or a class of expanded clone.

j_call	d_call	v_call	clone_size	cdr3_nt	cdr3_aa
TRBJ1-1	TRBD1	TRBV28	.	TGTGCCAGCAGTTTAAATGGACAGGGAAGAAGGAGTTTCTTT	CASSLNGQGRRSFF
TRBJ2-3	TRBD2	TRBV29-1	.	TGCAGCGCTGACACTAGCGGAAGAGATACGCAGTATTTT	CSADTSGRDTQYF
TRBJ2-7	.	TRBV28	once	TGTGCCCTGGGGGTGAGCTCCTACGAGCAGTACTTC	CALGVSSYEQYF
TRBJ1-1	TRBD1	TRBV9	.	TGTGCCAGCAGCGTGGACAGGGCTAACACTGAAGCTTTCTTT	CASSVDRANTEAFF
TRBJ1-6	.	TRBV19	.	TGTGCCAGTACGAGGGGCAAGAATAATTCACCCCTCCACTTT	CASTRGKNNSPLHF
TRBJ1-1	TRBD1	TRBV5-1	once	TGCGCCAGCAGCCTCGTCTACAGGGGGACCGACACTGAAGCTTTCTTT	CASSLVYRGTDTEAFF
TRBJ2-5	TRBD2	TRBV4-1	.	TGCGCCAGCAGCCAAGAAAACCCGGGGGGGCCAGAGACCCAGTACTTC	CASSQENPGGPETQYF
TRBJ2-1	.	TRBV4-1	.	TGCGCCAGCAGCCAACCAATCAGGACTAACAATGAGCAGTTCTTC	CASSQPIRTNNEQFF
TRBJ1-1	.	TRBV6-5	.	TGTGCCAGCAGTGTCCTTTCCAACACTGAAGCTTTCTTT	CASSVLSNTEAFF
TRBJ2-7	TRBD2	TRBV29-1	.	TGCAGCGTCGGGACTAGCGGATACGAGCAGTACTTC	CSVGTSGYEQYF
TRBJ1-5	TRBD1	TRBV10-3	.	TGTGCCATAAGGCCCACTTCGGCCCAGGGGGCGCGGTTAGGCAATCAGCCCCAGCATTTT	CAIRPTSAQGARLGNQPQHF
TRBJ1-4	.	TRBV6-6	.	TGTGCCAGCGGGACCCCTCAGGGGAAACTGTTTTTT	CASGTPQGKLFF
TRBJ2-3	.	TRBV19	.	TGTGCCAGTAGTATGCGGCTAGCTGGGGATACGCAGTATTTT	CASSMRLAGDTQYF
TRBJ2-3	.	TRBV2	.	TGTGCCAGCAAGGGGACAAGGACGATGGTGGATACGCAGTATTTT	CASKGTRTMVDTQYF
TRBJ1-1	.	TRBV2	.	TGTGCCAGCAGTGACAGGGCTAGGGTCACTGAAGCTTTCTTT	CASSDRARVTEAFF
TRBJ1-5	.	TRBV19	few	TGTGCCAGTAGTCGACAGAATAGCAATCAGCCCCAGCATTTT	CASSRQNSNQPQHF
TRBJ1-1	.	TRBV29-1	.	TGCAGCGTTCGGTCGACAGAGAACACTGAAGCTTTCTTT	CSVRSTENTEAFF
TRBJ2-6	TRBD1	TRBV18	.	TGTGCCAGCTCACTCAGGACAGGGGCATTCTCTGGGGCCAACGTCCTGACTTTC	CASSLRTGAFSGANVLTF
TRBJ2-1	TRBD2	TRBV28	.	TGTGCCAGCATAGAGGCTAGCGGGAGTTCCTACAATGAGCAGTTCTTC	CASIEASGSSYNEQFF
TRBJ2-5	.	TRBV10-3	once	TGTGCCATGCGCCCCCCCCAAGAGACCCAGTACTTC	CAMRPPQETQYF
TRBJ1-2	TRBD1	TRBV7-2	.	TGTGCCAGCAGCTTAGACCTGGACAGGGGTCCGCGCTATGGCTACACCTTC	CASSLDLDRGPRYGYTF
TRBJ2-5	.	TRBV27	once	TGTGCCAGCAGTTTCTTCGGGCCGGCTGAAGAGACCCAGTACTTC	CASSFFGPAEETQYF
TRBJ1-5	TRBD1	TRBV2	.	TGTGCCAGCAGGCCCTCAGGGGGCGCCGGGAATCAGCCCCAGCATTTT	CASRPSGGAGNQPQHF
TRBJ2-6	.	TRBV5-5	.	TGTGCCAGCAGCTTAGGCCCTGGGGCTGGGGCCAACGTCCTGACTTTC	CASSLGPGAGANVLTF
TRBJ2-1	TRBD1	TRBV14	.	TGTGCCAGCAGCAAACAGGGGTCCGGGCGGTTCTTC	CASSKQGSGRFF
TRBJ1-2	.	TRBV4-2	.	TGTGCCAGCAGCCTCTTCTTAGGGACCTCAAGCTATGGCTACACCTTC	CASSLFLGTSSYGYTF
TRBJ2-5	.	TRBV4-1	.	TGCGCCAGCAGCCCGAGCTTCCAAGAGACCCAGTACTTC	CASSPSFQETQYF
TRBJ1-1	.	TRBV5-4	.	TGTGCCAGCAGCCCCCAGGGGCTCATGAACACTGAAGCTTTCTTT	CASSPQGLMNTEAFF
TRBJ1-1	.	TRBV27	.	TGTGCCAGCAGGGGGCAAAACACTGAAGCTTTCTTT	CASRGQNTEAFF
TRBJ1-2	.	TRBV5-5	.	TGTGCCAGCGGCGACAGTCCAATCTATGGCTACACCTTC	CASGDSPIYGYTF
TRBJ1-1	.	TRBV6-1	.	TGTGCCAGCAGTCCTGAGAGTCTGGGCACTGAAGCTTTCTTT	CASSPESLGTEAFF
TRBJ1-2	TRBD1	TRBV5-1	.	TGCGCCAGCAGCTTGGGTCTTATGGACAGGGGCTATGGCTACACCTTC	CASSLGLMDRGYGYTF
TRBJ2-6	.	TRBV18	.	TGTGCCAGCTCACAAGGGGTCCCTGGGGCCAACGTCCTGACTTTC	CASSQGVPGANVLTF
TRBJ2-1	.	TRBV9	.	TGTGCCAGCAGCCCCATAACCCGGGATGAGCAGTTCTTC	CASSPITRDEQFF
TRBJ1-6	TRBD1	TRBV30	.	TGTGCCTGGAGCGCCGGCGACAGGGACCAGAATTCACCCCTCCACTTT	CAWSAGDRDQNSPLHF
TRBJ1-1	.	TRBV18	.	TGTGCCAGCTCAGTAAACAGGGATATTGGCACTGAAGCTTTCTTT	CASSVNRDIGTEAFF
TRBJ1-1	.	TRBV7-9	once	TGTGCCAGCAGCTTAGCCTACGGAACTGAAGCTTTCTTT	CASSLAYGTEAFF
TRBJ2-1	TRBD2	TRBV28	.	TGTGCCAGCAGTTCTAAAGGACTAGCGGGACCCTTATATGTCTACAATGAGCAGTTCTTC	CASSSKGLAGPLYVYNEQFF
TRBJ1-5	.	TRBV28	.	TGTGCCAGCAGTTTGGCCCAAACTTATCAGCCCCAGCATTTT	CASSLAQTYQPQHF
TRBJ1-1	.	TRBV11-3	.	TGTGCCAGCAGCATTTCGGGCACTGAAGCTTTCTTT	CASSISGTEAFF
TRBJ2-2	TRBD2	TRBV30	.	TGTGCCTGGAGCAGCGTGAGGACTAGCGGGAACACCGGGGAGCTGTTTTTT	CAWSSVRTSGNTGELFF
TRBJ2-6	.	TRBV5-4	.	TGTGCCAGCATCAAGTTCGGGCAGTCTGGGGCCAACGTCCTGACTTTC	CASIKFGQSGANVLTF
TRBJ2-1	.	TRBV20-1	.	TGCAGTGCTAGTTATGCGCCCGAGCAGTTCTTC	CSASYAPEQFF
TRBJ1-4	.	TRBV7-9	.	TGTGCCAGCAGCGCGGGCCTTACCGGGGAAAAACTGTTTTTT	CASSAGLTGEKLFF
TRBJ2-2	TRBD1	TRBV28	once	TGTGCCAGCAGTACCCGGGACAGCAGGACCGGGGAGTTGTTTTTT	CASSTRDSRTGELFF
TRBJ2-7	.	TRBV29-1	.	TGCAGCGCAAGGGGTAGCCTAACCTACGAGCAGTACTTC	CSARGSLTYEQYF